Described below is a single T cell receptor beta chain sequence and its context. Its antigen is unknown. PCR primers comprised 60 Vbeta and 13 Jbeta primers. Measured with immunoSEQ multiplex PCR; TCRdb has only the in-frame clones, and not every one. The data include around 120,000 clones; the top ten clones carry under 0.7%. This specimen belongs to a study of cytomegalovirus exposure and HLA in healthy donors. Notes on the study in general: Cytomegalovirus association was assigned to around 150 TCR beta chains. In vitro checks showed that a few CMV-associated chains really do target CMV antigens.

The length of the CDR3 is 14 residues. CDR1 and CDR2 (germline): SGHTA, FQGNSA. V was shortened by 2 bases and J by 4 bases, with 11 bases between the two germline ends. This sequence was found in a middle-aged man in good health and CMV-seronegative. The chain is built from TRBV7-2 and TRBJ1-1; D not certain. Sequencing input: PBMCs. CDR3: CASSLYPGSTEAFF. The DNA for the CDR3 is TGTGCCAGCAGCTTATATCCGGGGTCCACTGAAGCTTTCTTT.